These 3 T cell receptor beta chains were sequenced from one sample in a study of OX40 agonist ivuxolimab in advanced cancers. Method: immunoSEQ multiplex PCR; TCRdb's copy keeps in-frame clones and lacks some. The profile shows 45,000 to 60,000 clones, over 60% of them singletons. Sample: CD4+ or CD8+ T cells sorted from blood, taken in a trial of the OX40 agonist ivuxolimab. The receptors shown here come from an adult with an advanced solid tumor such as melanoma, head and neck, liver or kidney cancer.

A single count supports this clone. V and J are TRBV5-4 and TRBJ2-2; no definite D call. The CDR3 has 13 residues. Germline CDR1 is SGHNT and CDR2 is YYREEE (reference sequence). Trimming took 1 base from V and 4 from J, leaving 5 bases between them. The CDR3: CASSLFVTGELFF. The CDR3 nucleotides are TGTGCCAGCAGCTTGTTTGTCACCGGGGAGCTGTTTTTT.

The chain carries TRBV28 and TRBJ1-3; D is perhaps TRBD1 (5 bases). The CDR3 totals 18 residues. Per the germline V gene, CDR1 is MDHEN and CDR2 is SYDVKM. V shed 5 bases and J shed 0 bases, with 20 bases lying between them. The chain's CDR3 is CASSPTRLRAPSGNTIYF. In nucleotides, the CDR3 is TGTGCCAGCAGTCCCACCCGGCTCAGGGCCCCCTCTGGAAACACCATATATTTT.

In nucleotides, the CDR3 is TGTGCCAGCAGTTCCCCTGGGACAGGCAGCTATGGCTACACCTTC. Its translation: CASSSPGTGSYGYTF. The rearrangement links TRBV6-6 to TRBJ1-2; 8 bases fit TRBD1. The CDR3 is made up of 15 amino acids. Germline V gene lookup returns CDR1 MNHNY and CDR2 SVGAGI (reference sequence). V was clipped by 4 bases and J by 4 bases; unmatched bases: 8.